This TCR beta chain was profiled in a study of blood T cell repertoires in COVID-19. In the study overall: Whether acute or convalescent, the COVID-19 samples came from the United States, Italy and Spain. The cDNA or gDNA used as material had been derived from T cells, B-cell-depleted T cells, or PBMCs.

This table comes from immunoSEQ multiplex PCR, and its TCRdb copy is limited to in-frame clones, with some not included. The sample has 400,000 to 550,000 clones; about 85% are singletons. Individuals aged about 18 to 95 years were recruited from fewer than 25 US areas. Cohorts were based on clinical histories the participants reported. The sample consisted of PBMCs or T cells enriched from blood (not recorded which). The receptor's source is a woman between 18 and 29 years old with acute COVID-19.

The CDR3 DNA reads as TGCAGTGCTAGTTCGGACAGGGGGGTCAACGAGCAGTACTTC. It is translated as CSASSDRGVNEQYF. V and J are TRBV20-1 and TRBJ2-7; TRBD1 agrees at 10 bases. In germline, CDR1 is DFQATT, CDR2 SNEGSKA (reference sequence). The CDR3 runs 14 residues. V was clipped by 3 bases and J by 5 bases; unmatched bases: 7.